Below, 8 T cell receptor beta chains from the same sample are listed, as sequenced in a study. Via MiXCR, TCRdb re-called the RT-PCR reads, giving one row per CDR3 protein. The profile shows about 680,000 distinct CDR3 sequences, 14% of them singletons. The sample comprised memory CD4+ T cells from blood. These receptors were obtained from a female donor in good health, serving as a healthy control.

This clonotype was seen repeatedly, ten times or more. The gene calls are TRBV12-3 or TRBV12-4 and TRBJ2-2, with 16 nucleotides matching TRBD2. Trimming took 5 bases from V and 6 from J; bases not matched to a gene: 0. This CDR3 has 15 amino acids. In DNA, the CDR3 is TGTGCCAGCAGTGGGACTAGCGGGGGGGCCGGGGAGCTGTTTTTT. Amino acid sequence: CASSGTSGGAGELFF.

The chain carries TRBV27 and TRBJ2-1; 11 bases align to TRBD2. J lost 5 bases, V lost 3 bases, and 6 bases had no gene match. The CDR3 covers 16 residues. Germline CDR1 MNHEY, CDR2 SMNVEV (reference sequence). For the CDR3, the DNA is TGTGCCAGCAGTTTCGGGCTTAGCGGGAGGGACAATGAGCAGTTCTTC. Encoded protein: CASSFGLSGRDNEQFF.

This sequence joins TRBV18 and TRBJ1-1; TRBD1 matches 8 bases. Trimming removed 1 base from V and 4 bases from J; junction bases left unmatched: 5. The germline V gene encodes CDR1 KGHSH and CDR2 LQKENI. CDR3 size: 15 residues. DNA of the CDR3: TGTGCCAGCTCACCACAAACAGGGGGGAGCACTGAAGCTTTCTTT. Translating gives CASSPQTGGSTEAFF. Combining the CDR3 with reference TRBV18 and TRBJ1-1 gives the whole variable domain NAGVMQNPRHLVRRRGQEARLRCSPMKGHSHVYWYRQLPEEGLKFMVYLQKENIIDESGMPKERFSAEFPKEGPSILRIQQVVRGDSAAYFCASSPQTGGSTEAFFGQGTRLTVV.

This clonotype occurred a few times. This chain uses TRBV30 with TRBJ2-5; maybe TRBD1 (5 bases). Trimming cost V 3 bases and J 5 bases, with 13 bases left between them. The CDR3 covers 13 residues. Germline-derived CDR1 and CDR2 are GTSNPN and SVGIG (reference sequence). Here the CDR3 reads CAWSQSGRETQYF. The CDR3 DNA sequence: TGTGCCTGGAGCCAGTCAGGGCGGGAGACCCAGTACTTC. The full variable domain, with the rest looked up from reference TRBV30 and TRBJ2-5, is SQTIHQWPATLVQPVGSPLSLECTVEGTSNPNLYWYRQAAGRGLQLLFYSVGIGQISSEVPQNLSASRPQDRQFILSSKKLLLSDSGFYLCAWSQSGRETQYFGPGTRLLVL.

This clonotype was counted many times. The V gene is TRBV10-3, the J gene TRBJ2-3; 8 bases line up with TRBD1. Trimming took 2 bases from V and 5 from J; bases not matched to a gene: 6. The CDR3 runs 15 residues. The germline V gene encodes CDR1 ENHRY and CDR2 SYGVKD. The CDR3 sequence: CAISEGQGYIDTQYF. In DNA, the CDR3 is TGTGCCATCAGTGAGGGACAGGGTTACATAGATACGCAGTATTTT.

The chain is built from TRBV10-3 and TRBJ1-1; D ambiguous. This CDR3 region has 11 residues. Germline V gene data show CDR1 as ENHRY and CDR2 as SYGVKD. V lost 6 bases and J lost 11, with 13 bases in between. The CDR3 DNA is TGTGCCATCAGCGCACGAGGGTACGCTTTCTTT. The encoded protein is CAISARGYAFF.

This chain joins TRBV5-6 and TRBJ2-7, with D perhaps matching TRBD1 (6 bases). The CDR3 is made up of 13 amino acids. Germline values: CDR1 SGHDT, CDR2 YYEEEE. V dropped 1 base and J dropped 3 bases, with 8 bases sitting between them. CDR3 nucleotide sequence: TGTGCCAGCAGCTTGAACAGGGTCTACGAGCAGTACTTC. This codes for CASSLNRVYEQYF.

This clonotype was counted only a few times. The gene calls are TRBV6-1 and TRBJ2-1; TRBD2 aligns across 8 bases. The CDR3 has 16 residues. Germline V gene sequence: CDR1 MNHNS, CDR2 SASEGT. V lost 8 bases to trimming and J lost 0 bases; unmatched junction nucleotides: 9. CDR3 residues: CASSSGSSASYNEQFF. The CDR3 DNA reads TGTGCCAGCTCCAGCGGGAGTTCTGCCTCCTACAATGAGCAGTTCTTC.